This entry features one T cell receptor (beta chain) sequence. The entry originates in a study of OX40 agonist ivuxolimab in advanced cancers. Some clones are missing from TCRdb's copy, which holds only in-frame ones; the method was immunoSEQ multiplex PCR. The data show approximately 44,000 clones, approximately 80% seen once. This CDR3 has 12 residues. Germline CDR1 and CDR2: LNHDA and SQIVND (reference sequence). Trimming removed 6 bases from V and 1 base from J; junction bases left unmatched: 0. This chain links TRBV19 with TRBJ2-7; 7 nucleotides align to TRBD1. Sequencing used CD4+ or CD8+ T cells sorted from blood, obtained in a trial of the OX40 agonist ivuxolimab. The receptor's source is an adult with an advanced solid tumor such as melanoma, head and neck, liver or kidney cancer. CDR3 protein: CASRGQSYEQYF. The DNA for the CDR3 is TGTGCCAGTAGGGGACAGTCCTACGAGCAGTACTTC.